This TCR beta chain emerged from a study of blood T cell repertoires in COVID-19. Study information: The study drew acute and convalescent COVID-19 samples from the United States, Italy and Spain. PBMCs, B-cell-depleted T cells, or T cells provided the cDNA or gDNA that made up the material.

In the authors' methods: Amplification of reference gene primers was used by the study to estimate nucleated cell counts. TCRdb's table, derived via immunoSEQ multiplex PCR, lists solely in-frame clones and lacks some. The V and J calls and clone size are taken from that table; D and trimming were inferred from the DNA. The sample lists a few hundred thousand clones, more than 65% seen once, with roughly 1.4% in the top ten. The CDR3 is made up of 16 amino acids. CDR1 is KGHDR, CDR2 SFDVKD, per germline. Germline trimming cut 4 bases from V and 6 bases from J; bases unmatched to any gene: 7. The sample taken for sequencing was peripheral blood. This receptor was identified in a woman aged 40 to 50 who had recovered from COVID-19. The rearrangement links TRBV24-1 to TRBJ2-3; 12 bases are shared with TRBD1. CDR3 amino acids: CATSDPGQGALDTQYF. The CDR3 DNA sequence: TGTGCCACCAGTGACCCGGGACAGGGGGCGCTTGATACGCAGTATTTT.